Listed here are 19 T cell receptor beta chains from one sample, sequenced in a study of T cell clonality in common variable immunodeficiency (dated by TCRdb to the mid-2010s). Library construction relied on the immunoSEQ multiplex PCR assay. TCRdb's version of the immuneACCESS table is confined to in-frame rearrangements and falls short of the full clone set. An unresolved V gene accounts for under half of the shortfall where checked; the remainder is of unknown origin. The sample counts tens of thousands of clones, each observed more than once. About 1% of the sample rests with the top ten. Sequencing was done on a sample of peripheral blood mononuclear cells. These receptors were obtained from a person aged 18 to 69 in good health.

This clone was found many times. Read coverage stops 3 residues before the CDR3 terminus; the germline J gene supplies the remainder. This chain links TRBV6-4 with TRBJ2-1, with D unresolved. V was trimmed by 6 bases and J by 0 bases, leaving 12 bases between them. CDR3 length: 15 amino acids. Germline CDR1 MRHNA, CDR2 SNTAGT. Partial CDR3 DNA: TGTGCCAGCAGCAAACACCCGAGCTCCTACAATGAG. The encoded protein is CASSKHPSSYNE. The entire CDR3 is CASSKHPSSYNEQFF.

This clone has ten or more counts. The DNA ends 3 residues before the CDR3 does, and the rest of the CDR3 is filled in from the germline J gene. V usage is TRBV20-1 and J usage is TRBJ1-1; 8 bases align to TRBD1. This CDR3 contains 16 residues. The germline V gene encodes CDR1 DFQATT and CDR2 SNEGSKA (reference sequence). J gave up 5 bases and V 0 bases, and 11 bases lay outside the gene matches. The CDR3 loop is CSARDPVRTGKTEAFF. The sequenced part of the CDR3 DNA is TGCAGTGCTAGAGATCCGGTCCGGACAGGGAAAACTGAA.

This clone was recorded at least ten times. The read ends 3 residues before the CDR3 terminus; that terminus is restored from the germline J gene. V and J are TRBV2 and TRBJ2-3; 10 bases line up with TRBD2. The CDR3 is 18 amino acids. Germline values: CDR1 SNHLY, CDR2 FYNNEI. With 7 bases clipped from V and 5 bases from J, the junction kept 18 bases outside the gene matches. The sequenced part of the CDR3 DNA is TGTGCCAGCAATCGGCCGGAGCGGCTAGCGGGAGTTATAGATACG. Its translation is CASNRPERLAGVIDT. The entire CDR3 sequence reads CASNRPERLAGVIDTQYF.

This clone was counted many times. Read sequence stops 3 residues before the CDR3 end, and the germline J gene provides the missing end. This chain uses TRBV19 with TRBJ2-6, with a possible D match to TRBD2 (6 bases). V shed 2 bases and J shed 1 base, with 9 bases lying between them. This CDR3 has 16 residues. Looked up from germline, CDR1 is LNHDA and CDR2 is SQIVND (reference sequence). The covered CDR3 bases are TGTGCCAGTAGTATATTGGCGGGATCTGGGGCCAACGTC. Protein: CASSILAGSGANV. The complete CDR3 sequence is CASSILAGSGANVLTF.

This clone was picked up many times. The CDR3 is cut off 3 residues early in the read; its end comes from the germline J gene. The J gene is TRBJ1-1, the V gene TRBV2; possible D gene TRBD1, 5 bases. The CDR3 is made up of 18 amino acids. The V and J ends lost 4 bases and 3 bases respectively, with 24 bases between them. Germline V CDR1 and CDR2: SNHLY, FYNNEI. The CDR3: CASSVKRAWGPADTEAFF. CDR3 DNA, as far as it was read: TGTGCCAGCAGTGTTAAACGAGCATGGGGCCCGGCGGACACTGAA.

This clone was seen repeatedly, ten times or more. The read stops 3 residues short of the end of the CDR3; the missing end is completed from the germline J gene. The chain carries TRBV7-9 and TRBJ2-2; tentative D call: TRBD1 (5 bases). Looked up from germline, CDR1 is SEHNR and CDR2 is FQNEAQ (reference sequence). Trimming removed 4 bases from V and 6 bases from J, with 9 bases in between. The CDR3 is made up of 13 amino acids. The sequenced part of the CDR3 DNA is TGTGCCAGCAGCTATTGGGGCGCCGGGGAG. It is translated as CASSYWGAGE. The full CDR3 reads CASSYWGAGELFF.

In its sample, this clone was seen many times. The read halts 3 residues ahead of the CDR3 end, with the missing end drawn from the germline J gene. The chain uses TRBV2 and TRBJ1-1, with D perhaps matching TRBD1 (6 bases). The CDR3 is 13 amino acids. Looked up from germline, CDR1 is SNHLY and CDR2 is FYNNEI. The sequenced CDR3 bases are TGTGCCAGCAACGTCATTAAAGGGGGAAGG. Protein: CASNVIKGGR. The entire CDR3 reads CASNVIKGGRAFF. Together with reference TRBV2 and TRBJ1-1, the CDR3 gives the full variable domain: EPEVTQTPSHQVTQMGQEVILRCVPISNHLYFYWYRQILGQKVEFLVSFYNNEISEKSEIFDDQFSVERPDGSNFTLKIRSTKLEDSAMYFCASNVIKGGRAFFGQGTRLTVV.

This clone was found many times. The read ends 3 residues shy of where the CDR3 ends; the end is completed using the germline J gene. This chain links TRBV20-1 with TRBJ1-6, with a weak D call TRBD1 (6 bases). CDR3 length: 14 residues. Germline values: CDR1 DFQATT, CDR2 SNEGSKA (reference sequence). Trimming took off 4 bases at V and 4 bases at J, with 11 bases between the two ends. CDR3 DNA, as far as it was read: TGCAGTGCTACCTTACAGGGTTATAATTCACCC. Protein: CSATLQGYNSP. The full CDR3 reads CSATLQGYNSPLHF.

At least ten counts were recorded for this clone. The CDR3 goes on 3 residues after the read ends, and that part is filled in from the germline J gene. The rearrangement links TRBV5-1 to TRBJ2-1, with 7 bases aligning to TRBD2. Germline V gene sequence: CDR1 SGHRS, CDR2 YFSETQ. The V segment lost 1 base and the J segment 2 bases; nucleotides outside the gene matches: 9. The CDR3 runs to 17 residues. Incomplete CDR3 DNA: TGCGCCAGCAGCTTGTATGGTCTAGCGGATACCTACAATGAG. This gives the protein CASSLYGLADTYNE. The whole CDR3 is CASSLYGLADTYNEQFF.

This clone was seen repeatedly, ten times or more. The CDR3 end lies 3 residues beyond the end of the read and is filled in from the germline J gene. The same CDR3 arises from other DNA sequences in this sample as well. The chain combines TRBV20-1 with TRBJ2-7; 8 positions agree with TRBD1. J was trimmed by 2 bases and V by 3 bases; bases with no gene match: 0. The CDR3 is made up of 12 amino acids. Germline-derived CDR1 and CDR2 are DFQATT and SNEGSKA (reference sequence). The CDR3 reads CSARTGAYEQYF. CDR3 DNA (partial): TGCAGTGCTAGGACAGGGGCCTACGAG.

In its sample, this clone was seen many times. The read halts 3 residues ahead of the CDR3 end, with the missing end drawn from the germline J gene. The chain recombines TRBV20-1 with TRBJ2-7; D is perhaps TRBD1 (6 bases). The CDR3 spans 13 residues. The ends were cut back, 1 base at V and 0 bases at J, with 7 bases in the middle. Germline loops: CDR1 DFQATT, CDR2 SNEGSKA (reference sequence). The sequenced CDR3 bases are TGCAGTGCTAGAGGACAGGACTCCTACGAG. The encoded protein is CSARGQDSYE. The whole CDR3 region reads CSARGQDSYEQYF.

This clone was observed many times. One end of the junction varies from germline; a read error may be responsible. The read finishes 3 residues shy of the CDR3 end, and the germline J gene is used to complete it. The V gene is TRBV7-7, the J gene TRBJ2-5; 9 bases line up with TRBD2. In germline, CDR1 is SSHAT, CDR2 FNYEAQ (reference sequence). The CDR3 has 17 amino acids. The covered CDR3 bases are TGTGCTAGCAGCTCAAGACCCCGACTAGCGGTTGAGGAGACC. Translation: CASSSRPRLAVEET. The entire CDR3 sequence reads CASSSRPRLAVEETQYF.

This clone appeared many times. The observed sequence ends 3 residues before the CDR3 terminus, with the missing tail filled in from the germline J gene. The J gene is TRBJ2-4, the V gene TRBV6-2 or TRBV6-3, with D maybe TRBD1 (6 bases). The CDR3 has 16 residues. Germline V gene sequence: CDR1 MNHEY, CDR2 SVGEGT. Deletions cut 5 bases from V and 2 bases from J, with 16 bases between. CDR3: CASSDAEQGPKNIQYF. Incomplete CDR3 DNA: TGTGCCAGCAGTGACGCCGAACAGGGTCCCAAAAACATT.

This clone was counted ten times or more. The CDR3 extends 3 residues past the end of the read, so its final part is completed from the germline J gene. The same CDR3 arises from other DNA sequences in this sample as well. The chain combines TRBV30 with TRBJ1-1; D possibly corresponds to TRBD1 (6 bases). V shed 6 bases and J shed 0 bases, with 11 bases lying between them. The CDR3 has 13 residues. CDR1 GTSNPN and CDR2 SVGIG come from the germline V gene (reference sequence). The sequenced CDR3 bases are TGTGCCTGTGCTGGACAGCTGAACACTGAA. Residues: CACAGQLNTE. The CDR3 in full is CACAGQLNTEAFF.

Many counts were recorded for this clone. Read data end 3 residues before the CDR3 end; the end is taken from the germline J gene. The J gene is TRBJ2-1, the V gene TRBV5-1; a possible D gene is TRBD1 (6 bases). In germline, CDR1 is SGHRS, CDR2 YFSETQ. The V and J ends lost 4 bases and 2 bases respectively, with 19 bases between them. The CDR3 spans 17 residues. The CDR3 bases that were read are TGCGCCAGCAGCCCGGGAACAATGGGGGCAACCTACAATGAG. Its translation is CASSPGTMGATYNE. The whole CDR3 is CASSPGTMGATYNEQFF.

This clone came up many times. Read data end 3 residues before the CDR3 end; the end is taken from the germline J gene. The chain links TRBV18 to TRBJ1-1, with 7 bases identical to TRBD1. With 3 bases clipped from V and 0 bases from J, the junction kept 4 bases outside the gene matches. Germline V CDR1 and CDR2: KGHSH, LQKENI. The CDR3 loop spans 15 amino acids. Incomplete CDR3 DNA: TGTGCCAGCTCACCGGGACAGCGCATGAACACTGAA. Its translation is CASSPGQRMNTE. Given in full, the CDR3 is CASSPGQRMNTEAFF.

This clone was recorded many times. CDR3 DNA (partial): TGTGCCAGCAGTTTATGGCGGGGTAATGAAAAA. Translated: CASSLWRGNEK. The entire CDR3 reads CASSLWRGNEKLFF. J is TRBJ1-4 and V is TRBV12-3 or TRBV12-4; no firm D call. The CDR3 is cut off 3 residues early in the read; its end comes from the germline J gene. V was trimmed by 2 bases and J by 4 bases, leaving 8 bases between them. This CDR3 has 14 residues.

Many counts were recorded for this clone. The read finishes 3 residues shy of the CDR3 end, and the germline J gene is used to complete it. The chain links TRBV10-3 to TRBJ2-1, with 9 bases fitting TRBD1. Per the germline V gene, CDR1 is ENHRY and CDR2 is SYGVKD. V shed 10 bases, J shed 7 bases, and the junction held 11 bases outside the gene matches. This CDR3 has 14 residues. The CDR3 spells CATNHGQGNNEQFF. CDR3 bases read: TGTGCCACAAACCACGGACAGGGGAATAATGAG.

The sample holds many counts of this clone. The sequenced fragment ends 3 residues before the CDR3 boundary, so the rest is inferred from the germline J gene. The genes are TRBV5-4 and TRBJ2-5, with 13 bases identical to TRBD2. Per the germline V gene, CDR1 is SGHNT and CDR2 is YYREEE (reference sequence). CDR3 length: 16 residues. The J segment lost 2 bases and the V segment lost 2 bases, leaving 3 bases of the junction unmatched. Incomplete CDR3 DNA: TGTGCCAGCAGCTTTGGGACTAGCGGGGAACAAGAGACC. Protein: CASSFGTSGEQET. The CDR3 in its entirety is CASSFGTSGEQETQYF. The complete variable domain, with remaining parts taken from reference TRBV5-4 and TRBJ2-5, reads ETGVTQSPTHLIKTRGQQVTLRCSSQSGHNTVSWYQQALGQGPQFIFQYYREEENGRGNFPPRFSGLQFPNYSSELNVNALELDDSALYLCASSFGTSGEQETQYFGPGTRLLVL.